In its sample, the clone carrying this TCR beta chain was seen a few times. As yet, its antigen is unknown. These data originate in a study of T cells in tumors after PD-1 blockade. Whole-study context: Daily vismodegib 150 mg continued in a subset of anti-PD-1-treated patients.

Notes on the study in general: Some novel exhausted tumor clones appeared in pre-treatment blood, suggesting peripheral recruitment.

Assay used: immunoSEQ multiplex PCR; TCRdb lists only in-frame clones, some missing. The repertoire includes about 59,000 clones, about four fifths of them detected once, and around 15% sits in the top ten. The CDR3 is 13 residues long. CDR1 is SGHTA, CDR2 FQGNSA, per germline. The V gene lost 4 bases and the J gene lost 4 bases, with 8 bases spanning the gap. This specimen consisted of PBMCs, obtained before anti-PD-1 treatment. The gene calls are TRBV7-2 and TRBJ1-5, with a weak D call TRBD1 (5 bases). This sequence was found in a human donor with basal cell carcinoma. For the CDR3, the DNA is TGTGCCAGCAGCTCTCGACAGAATCAGCCCCAGCATTTT. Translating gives CASSSRQNQPQHF.